This is a list of T cell receptor beta chains from one sample in a study of monozygotic twins with inflammatory bowel disease. From its re-call of the 5' RACE reads, TCRdb lists each CDR3 protein once, without DNA. The sample holds about 380,000 distinct CDR3 sequences. Sequences were obtained from blood. These receptors all come from a human donor with ulcerative colitis or Crohn's disease, or a healthy co-twin of an affected twin (not recorded which). CDR3s include the opening cysteine and the closing phenylalanine or tryptophan.

J	V	CDR3
TRBJ2-7	TRBV20-1	CSATLGTGTGKYEQYF
TRBJ2-7	TRBV6-2/TRBV6-3	CASSLSTGGYYEQYF
TRBJ1-1	TRBV30	CAWSVNAGGTEAFF
TRBJ1-1	TRBV7-8	CASSARQDGYTEAFF
TRBJ2-6	TRBV28	CASSLPRGSSGANVLTF
TRBJ2-1	TRBV7-2	CVSSPGQAMVEQFF
TRBJ1-1	TRBV18	CASSPSHRNTEAFF
TRBJ2-1	TRBV5-1	CASSLLAVSYNEQFF
TRBJ2-1	TRBV25-1	CASSEILGRGTFNEQFF
TRBJ2-7	TRBV5-1	CASSFGQVYEQYF
TRBJ2-5	TRBV7-2	CASSSRLGVETQYF
TRBJ1-2	TRBV10-3	CAISSGMRSYGYTF
TRBJ1-2	TRBV6-6	CASSYSGDRGYTF
TRBJ2-3	TRBV3-1	CASSQVSQRAHTDTQYF
TRBJ2-7	TRBV12-3/TRBV12-4	CASSFEFVPGQGVYEQYF
TRBJ1-1	TRBV3-1	CASSQRRTNTEAFF
TRBJ2-2	TRBV24-1	CATGSGTNTGELFF
TRBJ2-7	TRBV2	CASKGTSYEQYF
TRBJ1-5	TRBV18	CASSPDYNQPQHF
TRBJ2-3	TRBV5-1	CASSLERGARSTDTQYF
TRBJ1-5	TRBV4-1	CASSQGRQVNQPQHF
TRBJ2-7	TRBV3-1	CASRYRGGEQYF
TRBJ1-2	TRBV11-2	CASSLELLGFNFGRGEPGGYTF
TRBJ2-2	TRBV6-1	CASSGRTGGGTGELFF
TRBJ1-4	TRBV7-2	CASSLGQWRDEKLFF
TRBJ2-1	TRBV20-1	CSAASGANNEQFF
TRBJ2-7	TRBV5-1	CASSYGGGMEQYF
TRBJ1-5	TRBV12-3/TRBV12-4	CASSLAEQGVQPQHF
TRBJ2-7	TRBV12-3/TRBV12-4	CASSLGLTGNEQYF
TRBJ2-7	TRBV20-1	CSARVPGLPDEQYF
TRBJ1-5	TRBV29-1	CSVEAGLGEPQHF
TRBJ2-5	TRBV14	CASSRIGNFQETQYF
TRBJ2-1	TRBV5-4	CASSLVGPFNEQFF
TRBJ1-1	TRBV7-2	CASSPRQGWNTEAFF
TRBJ2-2	TRBV28	CASSLWYQGDAGELFF
TRBJ2-5	TRBV5-1	CASSTAARETQYF
TRBJ1-5	TRBV4-1	CASSRGQGFNQPQHF
TRBJ2-5	TRBV5-1	CASSPPPQTGYETQYF
TRBJ1-6	TRBV19	CASSIYRGASGTANNSPLHF
TRBJ2-1	TRBV25-1	CASSPPRDYSREPGSYNEQFF
TRBJ2-7	TRBV5-1	CASSLNQGPYEQYF
TRBJ2-2	TRBV20-1	CSAIRLRETNTGELFF
TRBJ2-7	TRBV6-2/TRBV6-3	CASSYSRRGGYEQYF
TRBJ2-3	TRBV18	CASSPTGPNTPDTQYF
TRBJ2-7	TRBV6-1	CASSEGRQVAYEQYF
TRBJ2-7	TRBV4-3	CASSQGQGEGNEQYF
TRBJ2-5	TRBV6-5	CASSYSGWETQYF
TRBJ2-7	TRBV20-1	CSARRPGTSYEQYF
TRBJ1-1	TRBV12-3/TRBV12-4	CASSLTQNTEAFF
TRBJ2-5	TRBV5-1	CASSMGTGRARETQYF
TRBJ1-1	TRBV10-3	CAISPGGWGTEAFF
TRBJ1-2	TRBV6-1	CASSPDQQARTHTF
TRBJ1-6	TRBV29-1	CSVWDRGQDSPLHF
TRBJ2-2	TRBV10-3	CAIAQGLTGELFF